These 11 T cell receptor beta chains were all obtained from the same sample, sequenced in a study of shared clonotypes between healthy human individuals. This table comes from immunoSEQ multiplex PCR, and its TCRdb copy is limited to in-frame clones, with some not included. The sample carries a few hundred thousand clones, around 86% recorded once. The specimen was memory CD8+ T cells sorted from blood. This sample's subset: CD45RO+ cells pooled with CCR7-negative TemRA cells. These receptors were obtained from a man aged 18 to 30 in good health.

J is TRBJ2-7 and V is TRBV2, with D possibly being TRBD1 (6 bases). V was cut by 6 bases and J by 0 bases, with 12 bases left in between. Per germline, CDR1 SNHLY and CDR2 FYNNEI. The CDR3 is 14 residues long. The CDR3 DNA reads as TGTGCCAGCAGCTTGACAGGTAGCTCCTACGAGCAGTACTTC. The encoded protein is CASSLTGSSYEQYF.

The V gene is TRBV6-6, the J gene TRBJ1-5, with D possibly matching TRBD1 (5 bases). Germline assignment: CDR1 MNHNY and CDR2 SVGAGI (reference sequence). V dropped 5 bases and J dropped 1 base, with 12 bases sitting between them. The CDR3 is made up of 15 amino acids. The CDR3 sequence: CASSPRGVSNQPQHF. CDR3 nucleotide sequence: TGTGCCAGCAGTCCTAGGGGCGTCAGCAATCAGCCCCAGCATTTT.

For this clone: Other DNA sequences from this sample encode an identical CDR3 as well. The chain carries TRBV9 and TRBJ1-1, with unresolved D. V was shortened by 0 bases and J by 2 bases, with 5 bases between the two germline ends. From germline, CDR1 is SGDLS and CDR2 YYNGEE. The CDR3 contains 13 residues. CDR3 sequence: CASSVGDNTEAFF. The DNA of the CDR3 is TGTGCCAGCAGCGTAGGCGATAACACTGAAGCTTTCTTT.

The chain is built from TRBV10-3 and TRBJ2-5; 11 bases are a match to TRBD2. The CDR3 extends over 16 amino acids. The germline V gene encodes CDR1 ENHRY and CDR2 SYGVKD. V trimming: 5 bases; J trimming: 4 bases; junction bases outside the gene matches: 9. CDR3 bases: TGTGCCATCAGTCGACATCTAGCGGGGGGTATAGAGACCCAGTACTTC. This sequence encodes CAISRHLAGGIETQYF.

This clone was seen a handful of times. CDR3: CAISDGNGELMGNEQFF. As DNA, the CDR3 is TGTGCCATCAGTGACGGGAATGGGGAATTAATGGGGAATGAGCAGTTCTTC. V gene TRBV10-3 combines with J gene TRBJ2-1; D may be TRBD2 (5 bases). CDR3 size: 17 residues. Trimming shortened V by 3 bases and J by 7 bases, and 22 bases separated the two germline ends. CDR1 and CDR2 (germline): ENHRY, SYGVKD.

The chain uses TRBV25-1 and TRBJ1-4, with D possibly being TRBD1 (6 bases). The CDR3 is 16 residues long. Trimming took off 8 bases at V and 7 bases at J, with 23 bases between the two ends. CDR1 is MGHDK and CDR2 is SYGVNS in the germline V gene. CDR3: CASRKWTVSQGEKLFF. The CDR3 DNA reads as TGTGCCAGCCGAAAGTGGACAGTCTCACAGGGTGAAAAACTGTTTTTT.

The gene calls are TRBV6-1 and TRBJ1-1, with D perhaps matching TRBD1 (6 bases). V dropped 4 bases and J dropped 6 bases, with 6 bases sitting between them. The length of the CDR3 is 11 residues. The germline V gene encodes CDR1 MNHNS and CDR2 SASEGT. CDR3 region: CASSGTAEAFF. The CDR3 DNA reads TGTGCCAGCAGTGGGACAGCTGAAGCTTTCTTT.

V gene TRBV5-8 combines with J gene TRBJ1-2; D gene uncertain. Germline V gives CDR1 SGHTS, CDR2 YDEGEE. The V and J ends lost 2 bases and 4 bases respectively, with 15 bases between them. CDR3 size: 15 residues. The CDR3 reads CASSLLLLGSYGYTF. The CDR3 DNA is TGTGCCAGCAGCTTACTGTTACTAGGGAGCTATGGCTACACCTTC.

This clone has ten or more counts. The DNA of the CDR3 is TGTGCCAGCAGGCAGGACGGAGGCTCTGGGGCCAACGTCCTGACTTTC. Residues: CASRQDGGSGANVLTF. The rearrangement joins TRBV9 to TRBJ2-6, with D possibly being TRBD2 (5 bases). There are 16 residues in the CDR3. The V end lost 5 bases, the J end lost 0 bases, and 12 bases lay between the germline ends. Germline V gives CDR1 SGDLS, CDR2 YYNGEE.

The CDR3 loop reads CASSQDDFQGARVYGYTF. CDR3 nucleotides: TGCGCCAGCAGCCAAGATGATTTTCAGGGCGCAAGAGTCTATGGCTACACCTTC. The chain carries TRBV4-1 and TRBJ1-2; tentative D call: TRBD1 (5 bases). The CDR3 consists of 18 residues. V lost 0 bases, J lost 4 bases, and 21 bases lay in between. Per germline, CDR1 MGHRA and CDR2 YSYEKL.

The V and J genes are TRBV2 and TRBJ1-2, with 9 bases aligning to TRBD1. Trimming at V came to 8 bases and at J to 5 bases, leaving 12 bases not matched to a gene. From germline, CDR1 is SNHLY and CDR2 FYNNEI. The CDR3 is made up of 15 amino acids. In nucleotides, the CDR3 is TGTGCCAGCGGGGTTCAGGGACAGGGCGGGTATGGCTACACCTTC. Translated: CASGVQGQGGYGYTF. The whole variable domain, filled in from reference TRBV2 and TRBJ1-2, reads EPEVTQTPSHQVTQMGQEVILRCVPISNHLYFYWYRQILGQKVEFLVSFYNNEISEKSEIFDDQFSVERPDGSNFTLKIRSTKLEDSAMYFCASGVQGQGGYGYTFGSGTRLTVV.